This T cell receptor (beta chain) emerged from a study of CXCR3-negative and CXCR3-positive naive CD8 T cells. The TRB libraries of cDNA were built by UMI-labeled 5' RACE. Reprocessing the 5' RACE reads, TCRdb reports a single entry for every CDR3 protein and omits DNA. In total, the table holds 45,000 to 70,000 distinct CDR3 sequences. Findings and limits, study-wide: Each naive subset displayed comparably high diversity, whereas memory CD8+ cells displayed much lower diversity. Naive CXCR3-negative cells resembled naive CXCR3-positive cells in TRBV-TRBJ usage; memory cells differed. Freshly isolated PBMCs were used in most assays, given partial CXCR3 loss after freezing.

As to this clonotype: The antigen is undetermined.

The study sorted every CD8+ T cell subset in triplicate at under 350,000 cells each. Germline V gene sequence: CDR1 DFQATT, CDR2 SNEGSKA (reference sequence). This CDR3 is built from 14 residues. This clonotype was obtained from a human donor in good health. Some clones in this sample may be carry-over from other donors' samples. Material: memory CD8+ T cells from blood. The gene calls are TRBV20-1 and TRBJ1-1; TCRdb gives TRBD1 as the D gene, but with no DNA this cannot be confirmed. CDR3 region: CSARLSGVDTEAFF.